This T cell receptor (beta chain) appears in the sequencing data of a study of blood T cells in healthy people across ages. Study results and caveats: Long-lived donors had more naive CD4+ cells and higher diversity than aged donors.

The CDR3 covers 16 residues. Trimming took off 2 bases at V and 1 base at J, with 12 bases between the two ends. Per germline, CDR1 SNHLY and CDR2 FYNNEI. Regarding this clonotype: What it binds is unknown.

Primed by a sample-barcoded 5' primer and a J-beta primer mix, a second PCR proceeded for roughly 6 to 12 cycles. Every cDNA molecule bore a tag from a template-switch adaptor containing 12 random nucleotides. A single record per CDR3 protein comes from TCRdb applying MiXCR to the 5' RACE reads. The profile shows some 1.8 million distinct CDR3 sequences, approximately 39% of them singletons. In each sample, at least 7 million PBMCs were isolated. The sequencing sample was made of blood. The rearrangement uses TRBV2 and TRBJ1-5; D possibly corresponds to TRBD1 (5 bases). The sequence was collected from a human donor in good health. The CDR3 protein is CASSEHGGRSNQPQHF. The CDR3 bases are TGTGCCAGCAGTGAACACGGGGGTCGGAGCAATCAGCCCCAGCATTTT.